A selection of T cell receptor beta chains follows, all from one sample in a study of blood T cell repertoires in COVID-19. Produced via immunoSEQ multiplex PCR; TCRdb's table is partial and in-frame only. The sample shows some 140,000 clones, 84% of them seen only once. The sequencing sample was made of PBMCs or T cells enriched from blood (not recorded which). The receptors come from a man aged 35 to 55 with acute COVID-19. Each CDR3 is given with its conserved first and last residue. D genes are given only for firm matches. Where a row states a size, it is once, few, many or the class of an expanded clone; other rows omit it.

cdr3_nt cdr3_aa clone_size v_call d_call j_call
TGTGCCAGCAGTGAAGACCCCGCTAGCGGGAGTGTCCACAATGAGCAGTTCTTC CASSEDPASGSVHNEQFF NA TRBV25-1 TRBD2 TRBJ2-1
TGTGCCAGCTCACCGGCTAGCGGGGGCCAGAGTACCCAGTACTTC CASSPASGGQSTQYF few TRBV18 TRBD2 TRBJ2-5
TGTGCCACCAGCAGAGGGACAGGGCCTCCCTCTGGGGCCAACGTCCTGACTTTC CATSRGTGPPSGANVLTF NA TRBV15 TRBD1 TRBJ2-6
TGTGCCAGCAGTTTAGCAGGGGCCTATGGCTACACCTTC CASSLAGAYGYTF NA TRBV12-3/TRBV12-4 NA TRBJ1-2
TGTGCCAGCAGCCGGGGACAAGAAGTCAGCGAGCAGTACTTC CASSRGQEVSEQYF NA TRBV7-6 NA TRBJ2-7
TGTGCCAGCAGCTTCAGACAGGACTCCGGACATGAGCAGTTCTTC CASSFRQDSGHEQFF NA TRBV11-2 NA TRBJ2-1
TGTGCCACCAGCAGAGCAAGTATAGGGGACAGGGGTTTGTCCCAGTACTTC CATSRASIGDRGLSQYF NA TRBV15 TRBD1 TRBJ2-5
TGTGCCAGTAGTCCTAAATTGGGGGGGTACACTGAAGCTTTCTTT CASSPKLGGYTEAFF few TRBV19 NA TRBJ1-1
TGTGCCAGTAGTATAGCAAATCAGCCCCAGCATTTT CASSIANQPQHF NA TRBV19 NA TRBJ1-5
TGCAGCGTTAGCGATGACCCCTACGAGCAGTACTTC CSVSDDPYEQYF NA TRBV29-1 NA TRBJ2-7
TGTGCCTGGAGTGTACTCGGGACTGGAAACACCATATATTTT CAWSVLGTGNTIYF once TRBV30 NA TRBJ1-3
TGTGCCAGCAGCGCCAACCCCACTGCCCCAGGAAACACCATATATTTT CASSANPTAPGNTIYF NA TRBV9 NA TRBJ1-3
TGCAGCGTTGGGGCAGCAGACTCCTACGAGCAGTACTTC CSVGAADSYEQYF NA TRBV29-1 NA TRBJ2-7
TGTGCCAGCAGTTTCTCTAACTATGGCTACACCTTC CASSFSNYGYTF NA TRBV6-5 NA TRBJ1-2
TGTGCCATCAGTTTAGCGGGGGAGTTATCCAATGAGCAGTTCTTC CAISLAGELSNEQFF NA TRBV10-3 TRBD2 TRBJ2-1
TGTGCCAGCAGTCCCGGGACAGGGGGCAAAACTGAAGCTTTCTTT CASSPGTGGKTEAFF NA TRBV11-3 TRBD1 TRBJ1-1
TGTGCCAGCAGCTTGGACCCGAGCTCCTATAATTCACCCCTCCACTTT CASSLDPSSYNSPLHF NA TRBV5-5 NA TRBJ1-6
TGTGCCAGCAGGGGGACAGGCCAAAACTATGGCTACACCTTC CASRGTGQNYGYTF NA TRBV6-5 TRBD1 TRBJ1-2
TGCAGCGTGGGACAGGGCAATCAGCCCCAGCATTTT CSVGQGNQPQHF NA TRBV29-1 TRBD1 TRBJ1-5
TGCGCCAGCAGCTTACGGGGGGGCGCTGAAGCTTTCTTT CASSLRGGAEAFF NA TRBV5-1 NA TRBJ1-1
TGTGCCAGCAGCCGGTTTGTCCCTAATGAAAAACTGTTTTTT CASSRFVPNEKLFF few TRBV28 NA TRBJ1-4